The 14 T cell receptor beta chains presented below share a single source sample, sequenced in a study of response to subunit inactivated influenza vaccine. One entry per CDR3 protein results from TCRdb running MiXCR on the RT-PCR reads. Here the sample spans a few hundred thousand distinct CDR3 sequences, approximately 14% being singletons. The material sequenced was PBMCs from blood, taken 11 to 12 days after vaccination. The receptors were sampled from a man aged 50-60 years who received an inactivated influenza vaccine.

This clonotype has a handful of counts. The chain combines TRBV27 with TRBJ1-1; D not resolved. Trimming took 3 bases from V and 3 from J, leaving 14 bases between them. The CDR3 sequence is 15 residues long. Germline CDR1 and CDR2: MNHEY and SMNVEV (reference sequence). CDR3 nucleotides: TGTGCCAGCAGTTTGTCGGTAGGCGGGCACACTGAAGCTTTCTTT. It translates to CASSLSVGGHTEAFF.

The V gene is TRBV29-1, the J gene TRBJ1-2; tentative D call: TRBD1 (5 bases). Germline CDR1 and CDR2: SQVTM and ANQGSEA. Trimming cost V 3 bases and J 5 bases, with 10 bases left between them. This CDR3 comprises 12 residues. This chain's CDR3 is CSVDGEGYGYTF. CDR3 coding DNA: TGCAGCGTTGATGGGGAGGGGTATGGCTACACCTTC.

This clonotype was found a few times. The CDR3 reads CASKSGRARTDTQYF. CDR3 bases: TGTGCCAGCAAAAGCGGGAGGGCCCGGACAGATACGCAGTATTTT. The chain recombines TRBV5-4 with TRBJ2-3; 10 nucleotides agree with TRBD2. CDR1 and CDR2 (germline): SGHNT, YYREEE (reference sequence). The CDR3 is 15 residues long. Trimming cost V 6 bases and J 3 bases; bases outside gene matches: 7.

Many counts were recorded for this clonotype. The rearrangement links TRBV6-2 or TRBV6-3 to TRBJ2-7, with D possibly matching TRBD2 (7 bases). The CDR3 is made up of 12 amino acids. Germline CDR1 and CDR2: MNHEY and SVGEGT. Trimming pared 7 bases from V and 7 bases from J, leaving 14 bases between. CDR3 residues: CASTNGGHEQYF. CDR3 bases: TGTGCCAGCACCAACGGGGGGCATGAGCAGTACTTC.

V gene TRBV29-1 combines with J gene TRBJ2-7, with 8 bases matching TRBD1. V was clipped by 6 bases and J by 7 bases; unmatched bases: 20. Germline assignment: CDR1 SQVTM and CDR2 ANQGSEA. The CDR3 totals 16 residues. CDR3 nucleotide sequence: TGCAGCGTCGATACCGACAGGGGAGACTTGATGGGGGAGCAGTACTTC. Translated, it gives CSVDTDRGDLMGEQYF.

The chain uses TRBV2 and TRBJ2-7; 9 nucleotides line up with TRBD1. Germline V gene sequence: CDR1 SNHLY, CDR2 FYNNEI. J gave up 2 bases and V 5 bases, and 13 bases lay outside the gene matches. This CDR3 contains 17 residues. The CDR3 region has the DNA TGTGCCAGCAGTCTCCCTAGGGGACAGGGTTGGGCCTACGAGCAGTACTTC. It is translated as CASSLPRGQGWAYEQYF. The whole variable domain, remainder taken from reference TRBV2 and TRBJ2-7, is EPEVTQTPSHQVTQMGQEVILRCVPISNHLYFYWYRQILGQKVEFLVSFYNNEISEKSEIFDDQFSVERPDGSNFTLKIRSTKLEDSAMYFCASSLPRGQGWAYEQYFGPGTRLTVT.

V gene TRBV11-2 combines with J gene TRBJ1-1, with D possibly matching TRBD1 (5 bases). Germline values: CDR1 SGHAT, CDR2 FQNNGV. Trimming removed 8 bases at V and 1 base at J, with 17 bases between. This CDR3 is 15 amino acids long. The CDR3 spells CASRGLKTPNTEAFF. DNA of the CDR3: TGTGCCAGCCGGGGGTTGAAGACCCCGAACACTGAAGCTTTCTTT.

There are a few counts of this clonotype. The genes are TRBV7-8 and TRBJ2-1; TRBD2 matches 8 bases. V trimming: 2 bases; J trimming: 5 bases; junction bases outside the gene matches: 8. The CDR3 totals 16 residues. Germline CDR1 and CDR2: SGHVS and FQNEAQ. This chain's CDR3 is CASSLYRLAYNNEQFF. CDR3 nucleotides: TGTGCCAGCAGCTTATATCGACTAGCGTATAACAATGAGCAGTTCTTC.

This clonotype was detected a few times. The chain has TRBV28 and TRBJ1-1; D is perhaps TRBD1 (5 bases). Trimming left V 2 bases short and J 6 bases short, with 13 bases between. From germline, CDR1 is MDHEN and CDR2 SYDVKM. This CDR3 comprises 14 residues. CDR3 sequence (DNA): TGTGCCAGCAGTTTAAACCTTAGGGACTCTGAAGCTTTCTTT. Translation gives CASSLNLRDSEAFF.

This clonotype was seen many times. The chain carries TRBV6-1 and TRBJ1-3; D not resolved. Trimming took off 7 bases at V and 1 base at J, with 11 bases between the two ends. The CDR3 is made up of 14 amino acids. CDR1 and CDR2 from the germline V gene are MNHNS and SASEGT. CDR3 sequence: CASTEGHSGNTIYF. CDR3 bases: TGTGCCAGCACTGAGGGCCATTCTGGAAACACCATATATTTT.

Only a few counts were recorded for this clonotype. The V gene is TRBV24-1, the J gene TRBJ2-7, with 12 bases matching TRBD1. The V segment lost 10 bases and the J segment 2 bases; nucleotides outside the gene matches: 14. The CDR3 totals 17 residues. The germline CDR1 and CDR2 sequences are KGHDR and SFDVKD. The CDR3, as DNA: TGTGCCACAAATGAACCGGGACAGGGGGCCCCTGCCTACGAGCAGTACTTC. Its protein is CATNEPGQGAPAYEQYF.

This rearrangement joins TRBV7-9 to TRBJ2-2; perhaps TRBD2 as D (6 bases). Germline V gene data show CDR1 as SEHNR and CDR2 as FQNEAQ (reference sequence). V shed 7 bases and J shed 0 bases, with 9 bases lying between them. The CDR3 extends over 14 amino acids. The CDR3 nucleotides are TGTGCCAGCAAGAGACTAGCGAACACCGGGGAGCTGTTTTTT. This gives the protein CASKRLANTGELFF.

This clonotype was seen more than once but under ten times. The V gene is TRBV20-1, the J gene TRBJ2-5, with D unresolved. The CDR3 is 10 amino acids. V lost 5 bases, J lost 1 base, and 2 bases lay in between. The germline V gene encodes CDR1 DFQATT and CDR2 SNEGSKA (reference sequence). CDR3 residues: CSALQETQYF. For the CDR3, the DNA is TGCAGTGCTCTCCAAGAGACCCAGTACTTC.

V is TRBV27 and J is TRBJ1-1; 7 nucleotides align to TRBD1. The germline CDR1 and CDR2 sequences are MNHEY and SMNVEV (reference sequence). The CDR3 sequence is 17 residues long. V lost 4 bases to trimming and J lost 0 bases; unmatched junction nucleotides: 11. The CDR3: CASSSPMSGGLNTEAFF. The CDR3 coding sequence is TGTGCCAGCAGTTCTCCTATGTCAGGGGGTTTGAACACTGAAGCTTTCTTT.